Following are 31 T cell receptor beta chains from one sample sequenced in a study of human T cells and chemical hapten exposure. TCRdb analysed the RACE reads with MiXCR anew, one entry per CDR3 protein. The top ten hold 1.5% of the sample, which has approximately 84,000 distinct CDR3 sequences, about 8.6% seen once. The sample's time point: healthy volunteer bleed at 6 weeks. Total RNA was isolated from whole blood that had not been fractionated. Sequencing was performed on whole blood. All receptors derive from a male donor in good health. Some clones in this sample may be carry-over from other donors' samples.

This chain joins TRBV6-5 and TRBJ1-2, with D possibly matching TRBD1 (5 bases). Trimming removed 0 bases from V and 7 bases from J, with 12 bases in between. The germline V gene encodes CDR1 MNHEY and CDR2 SVGAGI. This CDR3 has 14 amino acids. The CDR3 region is CASSYSEAGIGYTF. The CDR3, as DNA: TGTGCCAGCAGTTACTCTGAGGCAGGGATTGGCTACACCTTC.

This clonotype occurred many times. The gene calls are TRBV27 and TRBJ2-1; 7 positions agree with TRBD2. The CDR3 is 16 residues long. J gave up 0 bases and V 7 bases, and 9 bases lay outside the gene matches. Germline loops: CDR1 MNHEY, CDR2 SMNVEV (reference sequence). The chain's CDR3 is CASIPTSRSSYNEQFF. In DNA form, the CDR3 reads TGTGCCAGCATCCCGACTAGCAGAAGCTCCTACAATGAGCAGTTCTTC.

This clonotype showed up just a few times. The chain joins TRBV6-2 or TRBV6-3 to TRBJ1-5, with D unresolved. This CDR3 has 12 amino acids. Germline values: CDR1 MNHEY, CDR2 SVGEGT. V shed 8 bases and J shed 1 base, with 6 bases lying between them. CDR3 in DNA: TGTGCCAGCGGCCCGAGCAATCAGCCCCAGCATTTT. It specifies CASGPSNQPQHF.

The genes are TRBV2 and TRBJ1-1, with unresolved D. This CDR3 has 14 residues. V was trimmed by 6 bases and J by 6 bases, leaving 17 bases between them. Per the germline V gene, CDR1 is SNHLY and CDR2 is FYNNEI. Here the CDR3 DNA reads TGTGCCAGCAGGGTCCCTCCGGGCTCTTCTGAAGCTTTCTTT. Its protein product is CASRVPPGSSEAFF.

V and J are TRBV29-1 and TRBJ2-7; TRBD1 aligns across 9 bases. The CDR3 runs 15 residues. The V segment lost 3 bases and the J segment 3 bases; nucleotides outside the gene matches: 9. Per the germline V gene, CDR1 is SQVTM and CDR2 is ANQGSEA. CDR3 in DNA: TGCAGCGTTGAGATGGCGGGACAGGGTAGCTACGAGCAGTACTTC. Encoded protein: CSVEMAGQGSYEQYF.

The chain is built from TRBV30 and TRBJ1-1; 7 nucleotides agree with TRBD1. Per the germline V gene, CDR1 is GTSNPN and CDR2 is SVGIG (reference sequence). There are 14 residues in the CDR3. V was pared by 2 bases and J by 7 bases, with 10 bases of the junction left unmatched. The CDR3 coding sequence is TGTGCCTGGAGTACCGGGACAGTACACCGTGAAGCTTTCTTT. Its protein product is CAWSTGTVHREAFF.

This clonotype was seen more than once but under ten times. The chain uses TRBV5-1 and TRBJ2-3; D is possibly TRBD1 (6 bases). Looked up from germline, CDR1 is SGHRS and CDR2 is YFSETQ. The CDR3 has 16 amino acids. The germline V and J ends were trimmed by 3 bases and 1 base, with 15 bases remaining between them. CDR3 amino acids: CASSSLGTLGTDTQYF. The DNA for the CDR3 is TGCGCCAGCAGCTCCCTCGGGACACTAGGCACAGATACGCAGTATTTT.

The chain combines TRBV10-3 with TRBJ2-1; D is perhaps TRBD2 (7 bases). The ends were cut back, 2 bases at V and 2 bases at J, with 16 bases in the middle. CDR3 length: 17 amino acids. Per the germline V gene, CDR1 is ENHRY and CDR2 is SYGVKD. The CDR3 sequence: CAISERGRGGPYNEQFF. DNA of the CDR3: TGTGCCATCAGTGAGCGAGGGAGGGGGGGGCCCTACAATGAGCAGTTCTTC.

This clonotype has more than one count but fewer than ten. This chain joins TRBV12-3 or TRBV12-4 and TRBJ1-2; no reliable D call. With 1 base removed from V and 7 bases from J, the gap between germline ends came to 4 bases. This CDR3 is 11 amino acids long. The CDR3 nucleotides read TGTGCCAGCAGTTTAGTCTCTGGCTACACCTTC. It yields the protein CASSLVSGYTF.

The table lists this clonotype with many counts. The chain employs TRBV2 and TRBJ1-2; 8 nucleotides match TRBD1. Germline CDR1 is SNHLY and CDR2 is FYNNEI. The CDR3 runs 11 residues. V gave up 7 bases and J gave up 7 bases; unmatched junction bases: 2. The CDR3 sequence: CASKGTGGYTF. CDR3 coding DNA: TGTGCCAGCAAGGGGACAGGTGGCTACACCTTC.

This clonotype turned up a few times. The J gene is TRBJ1-4, the V gene TRBV25-1, with D perhaps matching TRBD1 (5 bases). The CDR3 length is 15 residues. V lost 2 bases and J 7 bases, leaving 14 bases between the germline ends. The germline V gene encodes CDR1 MGHDK and CDR2 SYGVNS. Written as DNA, the CDR3 is TGTGCCAGCAGTGAAGGGGCGTCGGGTGGTGAAAAACTGTTTTTT. It is translated as CASSEGASGGEKLFF.

This clonotype was seen many times. The chain employs TRBV5-1 and TRBJ2-3; the match to TRBD2 covers 14 bases. V lost 4 bases, J lost 5 bases, and 6 bases stayed unmatched. Looked up from germline, CDR1 is SGHRS and CDR2 is YFSETQ. The CDR3 totals 16 residues. CDR3 loop: CASSPGLAGAGDTQYF. The CDR3 DNA follows: TGCGCCAGCAGCCCGGGACTAGCGGGAGCCGGAGATACGCAGTATTTT.

V and J are TRBV6-5 and TRBJ1-5; D unclear. This CDR3 contains 13 residues. Germline CDR1 is MNHEY and CDR2 is SVGAGI. V was cut by 3 bases and J by 5 bases, with 8 bases left in between. CDR3 DNA: TGTGCCAGCAGTTATCGCCCTTATCAGCCCCAGCATTTT. Translation gives CASSYRPYQPQHF.

The gene calls are TRBV10-2 and TRBJ2-2; D is ambiguous. CDR1 and CDR2 (germline): WSHSY, SAAADI. The CDR3 is 14 amino acids. Trimming removed 10 bases from V and 4 bases from J, with 16 bases in between. DNA of the CDR3: TGCGCCACCCAGTCCCCTCCCGGCACCGGGGAGCTGTTTTTT. It yields the protein CATQSPPGTGELFF.

V gene TRBV7-6 combines with J gene TRBJ2-3; the match to TRBD2 covers 11 bases. The CDR3 consists of 18 residues. CDR1 and CDR2 from the germline V gene are SGHVS and FNYEAQ. After removal of 5 bases from V and 0 bases from J, the junction contained 10 bases not matched to a gene. CDR3 amino acids: CASSPLAGAVTSTDTQYF. The CDR3 DNA is TGTGCCAGCAGCCCACTAGCGGGAGCGGTGACTAGCACAGATACGCAGTATTTT.

The genes are TRBV6-5 and TRBJ2-3; possible D gene TRBD2, 6 bases. The CDR3 totals 14 residues. Germline V gene sequence: CDR1 MNHEY, CDR2 SVGAGI. Trimming pared 3 bases from V and 4 bases from J, leaving 11 bases between. CDR3 nucleotide sequence: TGTGCCAGCAGTTATCAGGGAGGCGCAGATACGCAGTATTTT. Amino acids: CASSYQGGADTQYF.

This clonotype has just a few counts. The genes are TRBV6-5 and TRBJ1-1; the D is unclear. The germline V gene has CDR1 MNHEY and CDR2 SVGAGI. The CDR3 is 14 residues long. V dropped 4 bases and J dropped 2 bases, with 11 bases sitting between them. The CDR3 region is CASSSRPCNTEAFF. The DNA of the CDR3 is TGTGCCAGCAGTTCAAGGCCTTGTAACACTGAAGCTTTCTTT.

This clonotype was seen a few times. The chain is built from TRBV12-3 or TRBV12-4 and TRBJ1-1, with a tentative D call TRBD1 (5 bases). This CDR3 comprises 15 residues. Trimming cost V 5 bases and J 6 bases, with 19 bases left between them. CDR3 loop: CASSAVGPTGAEAFF. Written as DNA, the CDR3 is TGTGCCAGCAGTGCCGTGGGCCCGACGGGGGCTGAAGCTTTCTTT.

The genes are TRBV7-2 and TRBJ2-7; D not certain. Germline assignment: CDR1 SGHTA and CDR2 FQGNSA. V lost 5 bases to trimming and J lost 3 bases, with 8 bases between them. The CDR3 is made up of 12 amino acids. The CDR3 protein is CASSQSYYEQYF. Here the CDR3 DNA reads TGTGCCAGCAGCCAGTCCTACTACGAGCAGTACTTC.

This clonotype occurred many times. This sequence joins TRBV27 and TRBJ1-6; D might be TRBD1 (5 bases). The CDR3 contains 12 residues. The germline V and J ends were trimmed by 2 bases and 9 bases, with 5 bases remaining between them. Germline V gene sequence: CDR1 MNHEY, CDR2 SMNVEV (reference sequence). Here the CDR3 DNA reads TGTGCCAGCAGTTTAAGGGGTTCACCCCTCCACTTT. As protein: CASSLRGSPLHF.

This clonotype was counted between two and nine times. The genes are TRBV5-6 and TRBJ1-1; no clear D. V was trimmed by 3 bases and J by 1 base, leaving 4 bases between them. Germline loops: CDR1 SGHDT, CDR2 YYEEEE. The CDR3 sequence is 12 residues long. The CDR3 loop is CASSSENTEAFF. The CDR3 DNA sequence: TGTGCCAGCAGCTCGGAGAACACTGAAGCTTTCTTT.

V is TRBV2 and J is TRBJ2-7; D is possibly TRBD1 or TRBD2 (5 bases each). Germline CDR1 and CDR2: SNHLY and FYNNEI. Trimming stripped 9 bases from V and 5 bases from J, with 23 bases between. CDR3 length: 15 amino acids. The CDR3 spells CASGQGRESRNEQYF. CDR3 sequence (DNA): TGTGCCAGTGGGCAGGGCAGGGAGTCCCGAAACGAGCAGTACTTC.

This clonotype turned up a few times. DNA of the CDR3: TGCGCCAGCAGCTTAACCGGACAGGGGAGTGAAGCTTTCTTT. This gives the protein CASSLTGQGSEAFF. The chain recombines TRBV5-1 with TRBJ1-1, with 9 bases fitting TRBD1. The germline CDR1 and CDR2 sequences are SGHRS and YFSETQ. This CDR3 has 14 residues. Germline trimming cut 2 bases from V and 7 bases from J; bases unmatched to any gene: 6.

This clonotype appeared many times. The chain uses TRBV19 and TRBJ1-5; D unclear. The CDR3 has 10 amino acids. CDR1 is LNHDA, CDR2 SQIVND, per germline (reference sequence). Trimming removed 10 bases at V and 4 bases at J, with 5 bases between. CDR3 loop: CATINQPQHF. The CDR3, as DNA: TGTGCCACAATAAATCAGCCCCAGCATTTT.

The chain is built from TRBV29-1 and TRBJ2-2, with D perhaps TRBD2 (6 bases). Germline CDR1 SQVTM, CDR2 ANQGSEA. The CDR3 is made up of 15 amino acids. V lost 2 bases and J 1 base, leaving 11 bases between the germline ends. CDR3 sequence (DNA): TGCAGCGTTGAATTACTAGCAGTGAACACCGGGGAGCTGTTTTTT. Amino acid sequence: CSVELLAVNTGELFF.

A few counts support this clonotype. The CDR3 DNA follows: TGTGCCAGTAGTATAAGGGACAGCACCTACGAGCAGTACTTC. It is translated as CASSIRDSTYEQYF. The chain combines TRBV19 with TRBJ2-7; 7 nucleotides align to TRBD1. With V trimmed by 2 bases and J by 2 bases, 3 bases remained unmatched. CDR1 and CDR2 from the germline V gene are LNHDA and SQIVND (reference sequence). The CDR3 sequence is 14 residues long.

Only a few counts were recorded for this clonotype. The chain joins TRBV6-5 to TRBJ1-4; D remains ambiguous. The V end was cut by 0 bases, the J end by 8 bases, with 7 bases between. Per the germline V gene, CDR1 is MNHEY and CDR2 is SVGAGI. CDR3 length: 13 residues. CDR3 loop: CASSYSPPEKLFF. DNA for the CDR3: TGTGCCAGCAGTTACTCCCCGCCCGAAAAACTGTTTTTT.

The chain links TRBV5-5 to TRBJ2-7, with 9 nucleotides matching TRBD1. The CDR3 loop spans 15 amino acids. J gave up 3 bases and V 5 bases, and 9 bases lay outside the gene matches. Germline V gene lookup returns CDR1 SGHKS and CDR2 YYEKEE (reference sequence). CDR3 loop: CASRKPGQGGYEQYF. CDR3 DNA sequence: TGTGCCAGCAGGAAACCGGGACAGGGTGGCTACGAGCAGTACTTC.

The genes are TRBV7-6 and TRBJ2-1; possibly TRBD2 for D (5 bases). The CDR3 runs 18 residues. CDR1 SGHVS and CDR2 FNYEAQ come from the germline V gene. V was cut by 1 base and J by 0 bases, with 16 bases left in between. The CDR3 DNA sequence: TGTGCCAGCAGCTTAGTAAACGAGCGAACTAGCTCCTACAATGAGCAGTTCTTC. Amino acids: CASSLVNERTSSYNEQFF.

The V call is TRBV20-1, the J call TRBJ1-5, with D possibly being TRBD1 (5 bases). CDR1 and CDR2 from the germline V gene are DFQATT and SNEGSKA (reference sequence). The CDR3 runs 14 residues. The V and J ends lost 5 bases and 0 bases respectively, with 11 bases between them. For the CDR3, the DNA is TGCAGTGCTGAGAGGGGTTATAGCAATCAGCCCCAGCATTTT. It codes for CSAERGYSNQPQHF.

As to this clonotype: Its ends do not fully match the called genes, so a read error is possible. This chain links TRBV12-3 or TRBV12-4 with TRBJ1-1; D gene ambiguous. CDR3 length: 12 amino acids. CDR3 protein: CASSPQRAVPFF. The CDR3 nucleotides are TGTGCCAGCAGTCCCCAGAGGGCCGTACCGTTTTTT.